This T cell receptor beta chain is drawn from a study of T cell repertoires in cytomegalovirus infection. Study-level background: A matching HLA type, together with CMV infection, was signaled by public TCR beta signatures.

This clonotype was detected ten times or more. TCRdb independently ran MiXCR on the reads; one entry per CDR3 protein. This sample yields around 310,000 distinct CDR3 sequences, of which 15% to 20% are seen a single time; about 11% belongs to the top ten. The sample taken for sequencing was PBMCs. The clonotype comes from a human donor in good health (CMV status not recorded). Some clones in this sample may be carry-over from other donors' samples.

DNA for the CDR3: TGTGCCAGCACGGGGACAGGACCCTACGAGCAGTACTTC. This codes for CASTGTGPYEQYF. The chain links TRBV28 to TRBJ2-7; 8 positions match TRBD1. Germline CDR1 MDHEN, CDR2 SYDVKM. J lost 2 bases, V lost 7 bases, and 4 bases had no gene match. CDR3 length: 13 residues.